This entry lists 14 T cell receptor beta chains sequenced from one sample in a study of T-cell memory formation after mild COVID-19. TCRdb re-derived calls from the 5' RACE reads in MiXCR, one entry per CDR3 protein. There are 170,000 or so distinct CDR3 sequences in the sample; around 30% occur only once, and more than 10% lies in the top ten. The specimen sequenced was PBMCs or a T cell subset sorted from them (not recorded which). The source of these receptors is an adult woman who had mild COVID-19 (a few samples of this study predate the infection). Cell type and time point are not known.

This clonotype was found a few times. The V call is TRBV6-1, the J call TRBJ2-1, with a possible D match to TRBD1 (5 bases). The CDR3 contains 13 residues. Trimming took 6 bases from V and 7 from J, leaving 13 bases between them. Germline CDR1 is MNHNS and CDR2 is SASEGT. CDR3 sequence (DNA): TGTGCCAGCAGCTATGTAGGGGAAAATGAGCAGTTCTTC. This sequence encodes CASSYVGENEQFF.

CDR3 amino acids: CSVAFWGLNTEAFF. The DNA of the CDR3 is TGCAGCGTTGCCTTTTGGGGGTTGAACACTGAAGCTTTCTTT. The rearrangement links TRBV29-1 to TRBJ1-1; D might be TRBD1 (5 bases). CDR1 and CDR2 (germline): SQVTM, ANQGSEA. Trimming cost V 4 bases and J 0 bases, with 12 bases left between them. The CDR3 covers 14 residues.

The CDR3 spells CASSQDGRGETYEQYF. The CDR3 coding sequence is TGTGCCAGCAGCCAAGATGGCAGGGGCGAGACCTACGAGCAGTACTTC. V gene TRBV4-2 combines with J gene TRBJ2-7, with D perhaps matching TRBD1 (6 bases). There are 16 residues in the CDR3. CDR1 LGHNA and CDR2 YNFKEQ come from the germline V gene. V was clipped by 0 bases and J by 2 bases, with 14 bases between them.

The gene calls are TRBV7-9 and TRBJ2-5; unclear D gene. CDR1 is SEHNR, CDR2 FQNEAQ, per germline (reference sequence). The CDR3 length is 12 residues. V lost 8 bases, J lost 4 bases, and 11 bases lay in between. The CDR3, as DNA: TGTGCCAGCTTGAGTGTCGGAGAGACCCAGTACTTC. The encoded protein is CASLSVGETQYF.

This chain joins TRBV10-3 and TRBJ2-3; 8 nucleotides align to TRBD1. The CDR3 sequence is 12 residues long. Germline assignment: CDR1 ENHRY and CDR2 SYGVKD. V was pared by 10 bases and J by 5 bases, with 5 bases of the junction left unmatched. As DNA, the CDR3 is TGTGCCACCTCAGGGGGCAGAGATACGCAGTATTTT. Translation: CATSGGRDTQYF.

V gene TRBV5-1 combines with J gene TRBJ1-1, with unresolved D. The V end was cut by 1 base, the J end by 4 bases, with 11 bases between. Per the germline V gene, CDR1 is SGHRS and CDR2 is YFSETQ. The CDR3 is 14 residues long. CDR3 in DNA: TGCGCCAGCAGCTTGCCGGGGTCGGGCACTGAAGCTTTCTTT. Translating it yields CASSLPGSGTEAFF.

CDR3: CASSSGPRDTQYF. CDR3 nucleotide sequence: TGTGCCAGCAGCTCCGGCCCGAGAGATACGCAGTATTTT. This chain uses TRBV7-3 with TRBJ2-3; unclear D gene. The ends were cut back, 4 bases at V and 5 bases at J, with 10 bases in the middle. This CDR3 region has 13 residues. The germline V gene encodes CDR1 SGHTA and CDR2 FQGTGA.

This clonotype appeared a few times. This chain connects TRBV6-1 to TRBJ1-5; D call uncertain. The V gene's germline CDR1 is MNHNS and CDR2 SASEGT. V lost 6 bases, J lost 5 bases, and 5 bases lay in between. This CDR3 region has 11 residues. The CDR3 coding sequence is TGTGCCAGCAGAGTAGATCAGCCCCAGCATTTT. Translated, it gives CASRVDQPQHF.

The chain uses TRBV20-1 and TRBJ1-5; 9 bases are a match to TRBD1. Germline V gene lookup returns CDR1 DFQATT and CDR2 SNEGSKA (reference sequence). This CDR3 has 13 residues. Trimming at V came to 6 bases and at J to 7 bases, leaving 7 bases not matched to a gene. In DNA form, the CDR3 reads TGCAGTGCCCGGGACAGGGAAGGACAGCCCCAGCATTTT. Its protein is CSARDREGQPQHF.

The V gene is TRBV12-5, the J gene TRBJ2-3; TRBD2 matches at 8 bases. V shed 8 bases and J 4 bases; nucleotides not matched to a gene: 8. CDR3 length: 14 residues. In germline, CDR1 is LGHNT, CDR2 FRNRAP. CDR3 in DNA: TGTGCTAGTAGGTGGCGGGAGGTCGCAGATACGCAGTATTTT. As protein: CASRWREVADTQYF.

This sequence joins TRBV12-3 or TRBV12-4 and TRBJ2-1, with TRBD2 matching over 14 bases. This CDR3 region has 15 residues. The V gene end was trimmed by 6 bases and the J gene end by 9 bases; junction bases not matched to a gene: 7. CDR3 in amino acids: CASSMGLAGDGEQFF. For the CDR3, the DNA is TGTGCCAGCAGCATGGGACTAGCGGGAGATGGTGAGCAGTTCTTC.

CDR3 in amino acids: CASRQLQGAYGYTF. The CDR3 DNA is TGTGCCAGCAGACAACTTCAGGGGGCCTATGGCTACACCTTC. The chain employs TRBV12-3 or TRBV12-4 and TRBJ1-2; 8 bases are a match to TRBD1. Losses at the gene ends were 6 bases for V and 4 bases for J; bases not matched to a gene: 7. The CDR3 is 14 residues long.

The rearrangement links TRBV7-9 to TRBJ1-2; D is perhaps TRBD1 (5 bases). With 5 bases removed from V and 7 bases from J, the gap between germline ends came to 20 bases. The germline gives CDR1 SEHNR, CDR2 FQNEAQ (reference sequence). The CDR3 extends over 15 amino acids. CDR3 DNA sequence: TGTGCCAGCAGCCCACCTTCGCTCAGGGTAACTGGCTACACCTTC. It yields the protein CASSPPSLRVTGYTF.

The chain carries TRBV12-3 or TRBV12-4 and TRBJ1-1; D unresolved. Trimming stripped 4 bases from V and 0 bases from J, with 9 bases between. This CDR3 has 14 residues. The CDR3 is CASSYQALNTEAFF. The CDR3 DNA is TGTGCCAGCAGTTATCAGGCCTTGAACACTGAAGCTTTCTTT.